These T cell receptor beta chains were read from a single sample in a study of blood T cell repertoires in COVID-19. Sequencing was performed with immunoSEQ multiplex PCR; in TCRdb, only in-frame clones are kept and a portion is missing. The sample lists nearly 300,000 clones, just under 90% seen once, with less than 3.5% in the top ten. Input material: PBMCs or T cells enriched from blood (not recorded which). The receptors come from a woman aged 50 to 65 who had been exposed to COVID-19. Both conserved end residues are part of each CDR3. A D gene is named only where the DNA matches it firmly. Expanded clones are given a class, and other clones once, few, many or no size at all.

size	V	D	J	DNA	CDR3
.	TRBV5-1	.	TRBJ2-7	TGCGCCAGCAGCATGGACGGGAGCTCCTACGAGCAGTACTTC	CASSMDGSSYEQYF
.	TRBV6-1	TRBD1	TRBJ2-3	TGTGCCAGCAGTGACGGGACAGGGGGCGCAGATACGCAGTATTTT	CASSDGTGGADTQYF
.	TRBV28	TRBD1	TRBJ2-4	TGTGCCAGCAGTTTAGTCCCAGGGGGCGAAACCAAAAACATTCAGTACTTC	CASSLVPGGETKNIQYF
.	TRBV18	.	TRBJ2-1	TGTGCCAGCTCACCATTGAAGGCGGGGCTAGCTTCTCTTATAATAAGTGAGCAGTTCTTC	CASSPLKAGLASLIISEQFF
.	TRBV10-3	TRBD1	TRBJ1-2	TGTGCCATCATTAAGGACAGGGGGGGAGAAGGCTACACCTTC	CAIIKDRGGEGYTF
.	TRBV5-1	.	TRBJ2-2	TGCGCCAGCAGCTTGGGACCAGGGTTTGGTGTTAGCACCGGGGAGCTGTTTTTT	CASSLGPGFGVSTGELFF
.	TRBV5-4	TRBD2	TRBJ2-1	TGTGCCAGCAGCAATAGCGGGAGCTCCTACAATGAGCAGTTCTTC	CASSNSGSSYNEQFF
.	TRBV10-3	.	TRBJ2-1	TGTGCCATCAGCGGTGGGACTTCCACTTACAATGAGCAGTTCTTC	CAISGGTSTYNEQFF
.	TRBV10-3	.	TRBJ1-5	TGTGCCATCAGTGAGTCCCTAACTCCGGGAGCCAATCAGCCCCAGCATTTT	CAISESLTPGANQPQHF
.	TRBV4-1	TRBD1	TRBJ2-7	TGCGCCAGCAGACGGGACAGGGGGACGTACGAGCAGTACTTC	CASRRDRGTYEQYF
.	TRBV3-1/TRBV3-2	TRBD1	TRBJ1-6	TGTGCCAGCACCCTCAGGGGGCTAGTTTCACCCCTCCACTTT	CASTLRGLVSPLHF
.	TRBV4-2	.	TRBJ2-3	TGTGCCAGCAGCCAAGATCGGCAGGGCACAGATACGCAGTATTTT	CASSQDRQGTDTQYF
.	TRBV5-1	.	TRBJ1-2	TGCGCCAGCAGCCTGGACGGTAGCTATGGCTACACCTTC	CASSLDGSYGYTF
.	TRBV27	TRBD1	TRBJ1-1	TGTGCCAGCAGGAAACAGGGGGGGGACACTGAAGCTTTCTTT	CASRKQGGDTEAFF
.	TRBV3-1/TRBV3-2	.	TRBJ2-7	TGTGCCAGCAGCCAAGATGGCGGGGTCTCCGAGCAGTACTTC	CASSQDGGVSEQYF
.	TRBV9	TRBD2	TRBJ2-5	TGTGCCAGCAGCGTAGGGGAGGGCAGGCAGACCCAGTACTTC	CASSVGEGRQTQYF
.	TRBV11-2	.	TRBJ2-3	TGTGCCAGCAGCTCCAGGGTGGGGAAAGATACGCAGTATTTT	CASSSRVGKDTQYF
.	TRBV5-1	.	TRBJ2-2	TGCGCCAGCAGCTTTGGAGGGTTTGGTACCGGGGAGCTGTTTTTT	CASSFGGFGTGELFF
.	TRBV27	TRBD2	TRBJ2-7	TGTGCCAGCAGTTTAAGGGGCGGGGGGGCTTACGAGCAGTACTTC	CASSLRGGGAYEQYF
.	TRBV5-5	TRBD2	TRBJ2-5	TGTGCCAGCAGCTTGTCCAGCGGGGGAGTTCGGGAGACCCAGTACTTC	CASSLSSGGVRETQYF
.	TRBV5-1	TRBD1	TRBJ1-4	TGCGCCAGCAGCGCCGGGACAGGTAGCGAAAAACTGTTTTTT	CASSAGTGSEKLFF
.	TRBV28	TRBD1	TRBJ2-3	TGTGCCAGCAGCCACCGCCGGACAGGGAGAAGCACAGATACGCAGTATTTT	CASSHRRTGRSTDTQYF
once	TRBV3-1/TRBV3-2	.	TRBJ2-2	TGTGCCAGCACGTCGGCGGCCGGGGGGAACACCGGGGAGCTGTTTTTT	CASTSAAGGNTGELFF
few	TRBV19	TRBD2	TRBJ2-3	TGTGCCAGTAGTGTAAGCGGGGGTGGAGATACGCAGTATTTT	CASSVSGGGDTQYF
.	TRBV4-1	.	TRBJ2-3	TGCGCCAGCAGCCAAGGGCGGACATCAGATACGCAGTATTTT	CASSQGRTSDTQYF
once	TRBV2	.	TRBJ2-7	TGTGCCAGCAGCCCCGCCTACGAGCAGTACTTC	CASSPAYEQYF